This T cell receptor (beta chain) was sequenced during a study of blood T cell repertoires in COVID-19. Trimming took 5 bases from V and 1 from J; bases not matched to a gene: 15. The germline V gene has CDR1 SGDLS and CDR2 YYNGEE. The CDR3 runs to 20 residues. Per the study methods: Using reference gene primer amplification, nucleated cell counts were estimated. TCRdb's copy holds only in-frame clones and misses some; the assay was immunoSEQ multiplex PCR. D and trimming were read from the DNA, whereas the V and J calls and clone size are those reported in that table. The sample comprises around 500,000 clones, 80% to 90% of which are singletons, and roughly 3.1% rests with the top ten.

This TCR was sampled from a human donor in a cohort sampled during active COVID-19. The gene calls are TRBV9 and TRBJ2-5; 15 bases are a match to TRBD2. The sequencing input was peripheral blood. CDR3 DNA: TGTGCCAGCAGTGTTACTCCGGGACTAGCGGGAGGTCAACCCCAAGAGACCCAGTACTTC. Protein product: CASSVTPGLAGGQPQETQYF.